A selection of T cell receptor beta chains follows, all from one sample in a study of T cells in Graves' hyperthyroidism and ophthalmopathy. MiXCR was run by TCRdb on the multiplex PCR reads, yielding one entry per CDR3 protein. The table records about 760,000 distinct CDR3 sequences, 30% to 40% of them present only once. Sequenced sample: blood. These receptors were collected from a woman between 35 and 50 years old with Graves' hyperthyroidism. CDR3s include the opening cysteine and the closing phenylalanine or tryptophan. D genes are given only for firm matches. Clone size appears in some rows only: once, few, many, or a class for an expanded clone.

TRBV7-9	many	TRBJ2-5	.	TGTGCCAGCAGCTTCCAGGGGCTAATGGGGCAGGCCCAGTACTTC	CASSFQGLMGQAQYF
TRBV5-6	few	TRBJ2-7	TRBD2	TGTGCCAGCAGCTTACTAGCGGGTCGACACGAGCAGTACTTC	CASSLLAGRHEQYF
TRBV9	.	TRBJ2-7	TRBD1	TGTGCCAGCTCACCGTACCCGGGACAGGGCTACGAGCAGTACTTC	CASSPYPGQGYEQYF
TRBV25-1	many	TRBJ2-2	.	TGTGCCAGCAGTGAATATGAAGCCGGGGAGCTGTTTTTT	CASSEYEAGELFF
TRBV6-5	.	TRBJ1-1	.	TGTGCCAGCAGGCCGACGACAGCCGAAGCTTTCTTT	CASRPTTAEAFF
TRBV2	many	TRBJ2-7	.	TGTGCCAGCAGTGAACCCGATAAAAACTACGAGCAGTACTTC	CASSEPDKNYEQYF
TRBV19	many	TRBJ1-1	TRBD1	TGTGCCAGTATCTCGGACAGGCGACGCACTGAAGCTTTCTTT	CASISDRRRTEAFF
TRBV7-9	few	TRBJ1-2	TRBD1	TGTGCCAGCTCACCCCCGGGACAGGGGGCGCATGGCTACACCTTC	CASSPPGQGAHGYTF
TRBV5-1	.	TRBJ2-2	.	TGCGCCAGCAGCGCAGCGATGAACACCGGGGAGCTGTTTTTT	CASSAAMNTGELFF
TRBV20-1	once	TRBJ2-1	TRBD2	TGCAGTGCTTTGGGGACTAGCGGGGGCAATGAGCAGTTCTTC	CSALGTSGGNEQFF
TRBV11-3	few	TRBJ2-7	TRBD1	TGTGCCAGCAGCCCTCGGACAGGTGATTCCTACGAGCAGTACTTC	CASSPRTGDSYEQYF
TRBV7-2	.	TRBJ1-5	.	TGTGTCAGCAGCTTAGGAATTGATCAGCCCCAGCATTTT	CVSSLGIDQPQHF
TRBV12-3/TRBV12-4	.	TRBJ2-7	.	TGTGCCAGCAGTTTACGGCAGGACGAGCAGTACTTC	CASSLRQDEQYF
TRBV7-2	.	TRBJ2-3	.	TGTGCCAGCACGCAAGGAGGCACAGATACGCAGTATTTT	CASTQGGTDTQYF
TRBV20-1	.	TRBJ1-3	.	TGCAGTGCCCTCCCCCGTGGGGTCCTCTCTGGAAACACCATATATTTT	CSALPRGVLSGNTIYF
TRBV12-3/TRBV12-4	few	TRBJ1-4	TRBD1	TGTGCCAGCAGTTCGGACAGGGGGGCGGAACTGTTTTTT	CASSSDRGAELFF
TRBV10-3	.	TRBJ1-2	.	TGTGCCACCCTAGCCCATGGGGACTATGGCTACACCTTC	CATLAHGDYGYTF
TRBV25-1	many	TRBJ1-1	.	TGTGCCAGCAGTGAACCCAGGGACGGCACTGAAGCTTTCTTT	CASSEPRDGTEAFF
TRBV4-3	.	TRBJ2-5	.	TGCGCCAGCAGCCGGGAAGCGGCCGGACACCAAAGAGGGGAGACCCAGTACTTC	CASSREAAGHQRGETQYF
TRBV6-5	.	TRBJ1-5	TRBD1	TGTGCCAGCAGTAAGGACAGGGTCCAGCCCCAGCATTTT	CASSKDRVQPQHF
TRBV7-6	many	TRBJ2-5	TRBD2	TGTGCCAGCAGCTTAGTTACCGGGAGGGAGGAGACCCAGTACTTC	CASSLVTGREETQYF
TRBV13	many	TRBJ2-7	TRBD1	TGTGCCAGCAGTCCGACCGGGACAGGGGGCGCGAGGCAGTACTTC	CASSPTGTGGARQYF
TRBV7-2	.	TRBJ1-1	.	TGTGCCAGCAGCCAAGAGATAGTTGACAGCTGGGGGGAAGCTTTCTTT	CASSQEIVDSWGEAFF
TRBV6-5	.	TRBJ1-2	.	TGTGCCAGCAGTTACCCCTCAACCCGGGATAACTATGGCTACACCTTC	CASSYPSTRDNYGYTF
TRBV7-9	.	TRBJ1-2	.	TGTGCCAGCAGCCGAGCAGGGGCGGACTATGGCTACACCTTC	CASSRAGADYGYTF
TRBV10-3	many	TRBJ2-7	.	TGTGCCATCAGTGCAGCGAACGAGCAGTACTTC	CAISAANEQYF
TRBV29-1	.	TRBJ2-2	TRBD1	TGCAGCGTTTACCGGACAGGGTGGGACACCGGGGAGCTGTTTTTT	CSVYRTGWDTGELFF
TRBV7-3	once	TRBJ2-3	.	TGTGCCAGCATAAGACTCTTCACCTGGCCAGATACGCAGTATTTT	CASIRLFTWPDTQYF
TRBV10-3	few	TRBJ2-3	TRBD1	TGTGCCATCAGTGAGTCGTTGGCAGGGGGCGTGGATACGCAGTATTTT	CAISESLAGGVDTQYF
TRBV20-1	many	TRBJ1-5	.	TGCAGTGCTAGACCAAACAGTGATAATCAGCCCCAGCATTTT	CSARPNSDNQPQHF
TRBV7-2	many	TRBJ2-5	.	TGTGCCACCTCTCGATTTCTCGCGGAGACCCAGTACTTC	CATSRFLAETQYF
TRBV5-4	.	TRBJ1-2	.	TGTGCCAGCAGCTTGGATTCGGGAAAATATGGCTACACCTTC	CASSLDSGKYGYTF
TRBV6-5	.	TRBJ1-1	TRBD1	TGTGCCAGCAGCTCCGGACAGGGTGGAGGCACTGAAGCTTTCTTT	CASSSGQGGGTEAFF
TRBV7-2	.	TRBJ2-7	.	TGTGCCAGCAGCGGTCAGGGTTACAATGAGCAGTACTTC	CASSGQGYNEQYF
TRBV12-3/TRBV12-4	many	TRBJ1-6	.	TGTGCCAGCAGTTTACGACAGCTCTATAATTCACCCCTCCACTTT	CASSLRQLYNSPLHF
TRBV10-3	once	TRBJ2-6	.	TGTGCCATCAGTGAGAAAGCCCTTGGGGCCAACGTCCTGACTTTC	CAISEKALGANVLTF
TRBV6-5	.	TRBJ2-7	.	TGTGCCAGCAGAAACGTGGCTGGAGCGCGCGAGCAGTACTTC	CASRNVAGAREQYF
TRBV20-1	.	TRBJ2-5	.	TGCAGTGCCTCGCGTCCAGGGGGAGGAGATACGCAGTACTTC	CSASRPGGGDTQYF
TRBV12-3/TRBV12-4	many	TRBJ1-1	TRBD1	TGTGCCAGCAGTACAGGGGGCGCCACTGAAGCTTTCTTT	CASSTGGATEAFF
TRBV12-3/TRBV12-4	many	TRBJ1-5	.	TGTGCCAGCGCGAATCACGGGGGGTCTCGTCAGCCCCAGCATTTT	CASANHGGSRQPQHF
TRBV29-1	.	TRBJ1-2	.	TGCAGCGTTGACGACGGGCATCTCAGTAACACCTTC	CSVDDGHLSNTF